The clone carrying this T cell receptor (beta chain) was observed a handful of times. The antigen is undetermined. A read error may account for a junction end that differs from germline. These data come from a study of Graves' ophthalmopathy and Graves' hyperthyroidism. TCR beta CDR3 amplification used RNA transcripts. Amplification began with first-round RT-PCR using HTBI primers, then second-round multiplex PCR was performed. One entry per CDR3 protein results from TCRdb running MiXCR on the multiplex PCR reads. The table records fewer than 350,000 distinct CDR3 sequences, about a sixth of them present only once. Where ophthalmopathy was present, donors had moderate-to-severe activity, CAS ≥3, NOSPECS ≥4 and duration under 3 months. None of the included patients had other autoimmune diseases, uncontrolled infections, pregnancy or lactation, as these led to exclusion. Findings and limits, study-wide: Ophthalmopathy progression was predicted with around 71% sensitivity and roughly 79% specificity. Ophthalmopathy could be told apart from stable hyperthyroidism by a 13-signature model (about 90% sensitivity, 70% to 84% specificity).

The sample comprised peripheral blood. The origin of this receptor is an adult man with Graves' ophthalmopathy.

Written as DNA, the CDR3 is TGCGCCGGCAGCTTGGCGGGCCGGTCCGAGCAGTACTTC. Translated, it gives CAGSLAGRSEQYF. The rearrangement links TRBV5-1 to TRBJ2-7, with D maybe TRBD2 (5 bases). Germline V gives CDR1 SGHRS, CDR2 YFSETQ. The CDR3 is made up of 13 amino acids.